The present entry profiles one T cell receptor (beta chain) with its context. Its antigen remains unidentified. Losses at the gene ends were 5 bases for V and 5 bases for J; bases not matched to a gene: 5. CDR3 length: 15 residues. The germline V gene encodes CDR1 MNHEY and CDR2 SVGAGI. This entry is derived from a study of human T cells and chemical hapten exposure. The study, taken as a whole, reports: Among TCRs, those above 1 in 1000 frequency were unaffected by DPC sensitization.

Regarding time point: patch test 1, 2 weeks after DPC sensitization. The treatment was: therapeutic diphenylcyclopropenone sensitization with weekly scalp DPC. Each patch-test visit's blood sample preceded patch application. TCRdb itself ran the RACE reads through MiXCR, one entry per CDR3 protein. The data show 300,000 to 450,000 distinct CDR3 sequences, with more than 4.5% seen just once and about 2.2% held by the top ten. The chain employs TRBV6-5 and TRBJ2-2; 10 nucleotides line up with TRBD1. The material was whole blood, obtained in connection with sensitization to the hapten diphenylcyclopropenone (DPC). The sequence was collected from a woman aged 50 to 60 with alopecia areata. Some clones in this sample may be carry-over from other donors' samples. In DNA, the CDR3 is TGTGCCAGCAGTGGGGACAGGGGAAAAACCGGGGAGCTGTTTTTT. Translation: CASSGDRGKTGELFF.